This TCR beta chain appears in the sequencing data of a study of blood T cell repertoires in COVID-19. Study in general: The samples span acute and convalescent COVID-19 from the United States, Italy and Spain.

How the authors handled the data: Nucleated cell number was recorded as an estimate derived from reference gene primer amplification. The protocol was immunoSEQ multiplex PCR, while the TCRdb copy is restricted to in-frame clones and leaves out a portion. D and trimming were read from the DNA, whereas the V and J calls and clone size are those reported in that table. The profile covers roughly 190,000 clones, with about 81% appearing a single time and 13% to 15% taken by the ten largest. The CDR3 length is 13 residues. Germline CDR1 is MNHEY and CDR2 is SVGAGI. The trim removed 2 bases at V and 5 bases at J, leaving 0 bases unmatched.

Sequenced input: peripheral blood. V gene TRBV6-5 combines with J gene TRBJ2-4; 7 bases match TRBD1. This clonotype was sampled from a man aged 30-40 years with active or convalescent COVID-19. The CDR3 DNA is TGTGCCAGCAGTTACGGGACAGAAAACATTCAGTACTTC. Translated, it gives CASSYGTENIQYF.